One sample yielded the 6 T cell receptor beta chains listed below, sequenced in a study of CD8+ T cells in alopecia areata. Treatment reported: oral pan-JAK inhibitor, 5-10 mg twice daily. The authors extracted RNA and reverse transcribed it into cDNA as the sequencing template. The repertoire was sequenced with immunoSEQ multiplex PCR; TCRdb's copy has only in-frame clones and lacks some. The data show 110,000 to 150,000 clones, with 50% to 65% seen just once and approximately 15% held by the top ten. The sequenced sample was CD8+ T cells sorted from blood, obtained at week 4, from a patient treated with tofacitinib. The receptor source for this set is a human donor with alopecia areata.

The CDR3 DNA sequence: TGTGCCTGGAGTGTAAAGCCCCCGGGACTAGCGGGGGTACAGGAGCAGTTCTTC. Its protein is CAWSVKPPGLAGVQEQFF. The rearrangement uses TRBV30 and TRBJ2-1; 14 bases line up with TRBD2. With 0 bases clipped from V and 10 bases from J, the junction kept 14 bases outside the gene matches. This CDR3 has 18 residues. CDR1 is GTSNPN and CDR2 is SVGIG in the germline V gene (reference sequence).

The CDR3 nucleotides read TGCAGCGTACTTGGGGTTGAAAAACTGTTTTTT. This gives the protein CSVLGVEKLFF. V usage is TRBV29-1 and J usage is TRBJ1-4; D unresolved. Germline CDR1 and CDR2: SQVTM and ANQGSEA. Trimming removed 6 bases at V and 7 bases at J, with 9 bases between. CDR3 length: 11 residues.

This clone was recorded only once. The chain recombines TRBV11-2 with TRBJ2-5; D is tentatively TRBD1 or TRBD2 (5 bases each). The V end was cut by 3 bases, the J end by 0 bases, with 8 bases between. The CDR3 loop spans 14 amino acids. Germline V gene data show CDR1 as SGHAT and CDR2 as FQNNGV. CDR3 sequence (DNA): TGTGCCAGCAGCTTTGAGGGGTACCAAGAGACCCAGTACTTC. It translates to CASSFEGYQETQYF.

There are a few counts of this clone. The rearrangement links TRBV29-1 to TRBJ2-5, with D unclear. Germline CDR1 SQVTM, CDR2 ANQGSEA. Trimming took 8 bases from V and 2 from J, leaving 9 bases between them. This CDR3 contains 11 residues. CDR3 residues: CSFGGQETQYF. The DNA for the CDR3 is TGCAGCTTTGGTGGGCAAGAGACCCAGTACTTC.

This clone was counted only a few times. The chain joins TRBV7-2 to TRBJ2-5, with a possible D match to TRBD2 (5 bases). The V gene lost 5 bases and the J gene lost 3 bases, with 10 bases spanning the gap. CDR3 length equals 13 residues. Germline CDR1 reads SGHTA; CDR2 reads FQGNSA. The CDR3 coding sequence is TGTGCCAGCAGCGAGGACTCGGAAGAGACCCAGTACTTC. Protein product: CASSEDSEETQYF.

This clone has a handful of counts. The gene calls are TRBV29-1 and TRBJ2-3; D assignment may be TRBD1 or TRBD2 (5 bases each). The V gene's germline CDR1 is SQVTM and CDR2 ANQGSEA. The CDR3 length is 15 residues. Deletions cut 1 base from V and 0 bases from J, with 11 bases between. The CDR3 DNA sequence: TGCAGCGTTGAAGGTCGGGACGGTAGCACAGATACGCAGTATTTT. This translates into CSVEGRDGSTDTQYF.